This T cell receptor (beta chain) originates from a study of preoperative IRX-2 immunotherapy in early breast cancer. Produced via immunoSEQ multiplex PCR; TCRdb's table is partial and in-frame only. The sample holds roughly 2,000 clones, about 81% seen once. As to treatment: preoperative locoregional IRX-2 cytokine immunotherapy. This phase Ib study tested locoregional IRX-2 cytokine immunotherapy given before surgery. CDR3 size: 14 residues. V was clipped by 3 bases and J by 7 bases; unmatched bases: 8. In germline, CDR1 is KGHSH, CDR2 LQKENI. This clone occurred a few times. The receptor was isolated from a human donor with breast cancer. The sequencing used tumor tissue, collected before IRX-2 immunotherapy. The chain has TRBV18 and TRBJ1-1, with 7 bases fitting TRBD1. CDR3 nucleotide sequence: TGTGCCAGCTCACCTTCGATTAGACAGGGTGAAGCTTTCTTT. Residues: CASSPSIRQGEAFF.